This TCR beta chain was sequenced in a study of T cell responses to AZD1222 COVID-19 vaccine. CDR1 and CDR2 (germline): SGHRS, YFSETQ. Trimming took 2 bases from V and 10 from J, leaving 13 bases between them. The CDR3 is 14 amino acids. The assay was immunoSEQ multiplex PCR, and TCRdb's table has in-frame clones only and misses some. This table holds over 120,000 clones, roughly 92% found once. The study, taken as a whole, reports: When two AZD1222 doses had been given, Spike-specific TCR breadth and depth rose. Donors skewed white British and female; clonal diversity was possibly underestimated. Baseline antibody screening turned up just six or seven seropositive AZD1222 recipients. The study found vaccine-associated CD4 TCRs spanning spike, dominant at 160-218 and 743-854.

Concerning this clone: Its matching antigen is unknown.

The chain employs TRBV5-1 and TRBJ1-6; no clear D. The clonotype originates from an adult in good health. This sample comprised peripheral blood, obtained on day 0 of AZD1222 vaccination. CDR3 coding DNA: TGCGCCAGCAGCTTAACACGGGCGAGCTCACCCCTCCACTTT. Its protein is CASSLTRASSPLHF.